This T cell receptor (beta chain) was observed in a study of blood T cells in healthy people across ages. Study outcomes and limitations: Across samples, TCR beta diversity tracked strongly with naive T cell percentage. In long-lived donors, naive CD4+ cell counts and diversity exceeded those of aged donors. Per million T cells, the diversity of TCR beta decreased roughly linearly as age advanced.

A second PCR, run for about 7 to 11 cycles, used a sample-barcoded 5' primer plus a J-beta primer mix. The study obtained at least 3 million CDR3-containing paired-end reads from every sample. TCRdb processed the 5' RACE reads anew with MiXCR; each CDR3 protein has one entry. This repertoire shows 1.5 million to 1.9 million distinct CDR3 sequences, approximately 43% found once; its top ten account for around 4%. The CDR3 contains 15 residues. Trimming removed 7 bases from V and 0 bases from J; junction bases left unmatched: 8. Germline loops: CDR1 MNHNS, CDR2 SASEGT. Points on this clonotype: What it recognizes is unknown.

The chain combines TRBV6-1 with TRBJ1-1; 7 bases map to TRBD1. Material: blood. The receptor was isolated from a woman younger than 30 in good health. The CDR3 nucleotides read TGTGCCAGCACCGAATGGACAGGATTGAACACTGAAGCTTTCTTT. Translated: CASTEWTGLNTEAFF.